The 3 T cell receptor beta chains listed next were all sequenced from one sample in a study of blood T cells in healthy people across ages. Primed by a sample-barcoded 5' primer and a J-beta primer mix, a second PCR proceeded for about 6 to 12 cycles. In TCRdb, the 5' RACE reads were re-called with MiXCR into one record per CDR3 protein. The sample consists of around 800,000 distinct CDR3 sequences, about 26% of them appearing once. The same data also contributed to another study, on T cells of mothers and their children.

The sequencing input was blood. Receptors originate from a boy younger than 18 in good health.

The chain carries TRBV2 and TRBJ2-7; no definite D call. Per germline, CDR1 SNHLY and CDR2 FYNNEI. V gave up 6 bases and J gave up 0 bases, with 12 bases separating them. CDR3 size: 14 residues. The CDR3 nucleotides read TGTGCCAGCAGAAGCATCGAGATCTCCTACGAGCAGTACTTC. The encoded protein is CASRSIEISYEQYF. Combining the CDR3 with reference TRBV2 and TRBJ2-7 gives the whole variable domain EPEVTQTPSHQVTQMGQEVILRCVPISNHLYFYWYRQILGQKVEFLVSFYNNEISEKSEIFDDQFSVERPDGSNFTLKIRSTKLEDSAMYFCASRSIEISYEQYFGPGTRLTVT.

With regard to this clonotype: A read error may account for a junction end that differs from germline. The V and J genes are TRBV5-1 and TRBJ2-4, with 11 nucleotides matching TRBD1. The germline V gene has CDR1 SGHRS and CDR2 YFSETQ. The CDR3 sequence is 15 residues long. CDR3 in DNA: TGCGTCAGCAGCTTAGGGACAGGGGGCAAAAACATTCAGTACTTC. It encodes CVSSLGTGGKNIQYF.

This clonotype was seen only a few times. V and J are TRBV29-1 and TRBJ2-4; a possible D gene is TRBD1 (5 bases). The CDR3 has 18 amino acids. In germline, CDR1 is SQVTM, CDR2 ANQGSEA. The V and J ends lost 4 bases and 0 bases respectively, with 22 bases between them. The CDR3 nucleotides read TGCAGCGTTGTAGGTATTGGGGCACTGGAAAGAGCCAAAAACATTCAGTACTTC. Translated: CSVVGIGALERAKNIQYF. The whole variable domain, filled in from reference TRBV29-1 and TRBJ2-4, reads SAVISQKPSRDICQRGTSLTIQCQVDSQVTMMFWYRQQPGQSLTLIATANQGSEATYESGFVIDKFPISRPNLTFSTLTVSNMSPEDSSIYLCSVVGIGALERAKNIQYFGAGTRLSVL.